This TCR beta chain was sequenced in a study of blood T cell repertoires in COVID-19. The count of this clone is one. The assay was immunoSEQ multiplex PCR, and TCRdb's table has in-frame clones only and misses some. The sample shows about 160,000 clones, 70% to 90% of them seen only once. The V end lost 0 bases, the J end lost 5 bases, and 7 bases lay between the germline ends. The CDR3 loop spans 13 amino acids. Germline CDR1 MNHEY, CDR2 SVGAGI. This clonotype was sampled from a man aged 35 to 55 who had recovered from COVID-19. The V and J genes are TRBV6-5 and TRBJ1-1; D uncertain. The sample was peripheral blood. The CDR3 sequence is CASSYSLATEAFF. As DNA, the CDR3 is TGTGCCAGCAGTTACTCGTTGGCAACTGAAGCTTTCTTT.